The clone carrying this T cell receptor beta chain occurred a few times. Its antigen remains unidentified. This entry is derived from a study of post-analysis software for immune sequencing data. Study-level points and caveats: Included in a set of about 5 TRBV segments more frequent in patients than controls were TRBV5-6, TRBV5-1 and TRBV20-1. Batch-matched samples strongly co-clustered by F measure.

CDR1 and CDR2 from the germline V gene are MNHEY and SVGEGT. This CDR3 has 13 residues. V lost 2 bases, J lost 8 bases, and 10 bases lay in between. cDNA libraries of TCR beta carried unique molecular identifiers. TCRdb recomputed calls from the PCR reads with MiXCR, one row per CDR3 protein. The repertoire holds around 400,000 distinct CDR3 sequences, with over 30% as singletons. Sequenced: blood. The J gene is TRBJ2-1, the V gene TRBV6-2 or TRBV6-3; the D gene is possibly TRBD2 (5 bases). This clonotype was obtained from a girl aged 2-10 years with multiple sclerosis. Here the CDR3 reads CASSYEGLDEQFF. CDR3 sequence (DNA): TGTGCCAGCAGTTACGAGGGTCTTGATGAGCAGTTCTTC.